A selection of T cell receptor beta chains follows, all from one sample in a study of PD-1 blockade in classical Hodgkin lymphoma. Profiled with immunoSEQ multiplex PCR; TCRdb holds only in-frame clones, not every one. This table holds some 96,000 clones, 90% to 95% found once. The sequencing here drew on peripheral blood mononuclear cells (PBMCs), taken before the fourth cycle of nivolumab. These receptors were obtained from a human donor with classical Hodgkin lymphoma. CDR3s include the opening cysteine and the closing phenylalanine or tryptophan. D genes are given only for firm matches. A row's size may be missing; if present it is once, few, many or a size class.

12	-	TRBV4-1	TRBJ1-2	-	CASSSGSYGYTF	TGCGCCAGCAGCTCGGGGTCCTATGGCTACACCTTC
15	-	TRBV7-8	TRBJ1-5	TRBD1	CASSAGPQGAQPQHF	TGTGCCAGCAGCGCCGGGCCACAGGGGGCCCAGCCCCAGCATTTT
13	-	TRBV7-9	TRBJ1-1	-	CASSPQGFTEAFF	TGTGCCAGCAGCCCTCAGGGGTTCACTGAAGCTTTCTTT
16	-	TRBV13	TRBJ2-7	TRBD2	CASSSPGTSGRREQYF	TGTGCCAGCAGCTCCCCCGGGACTAGCGGGAGGAGGGAGCAGTACTTC
16	-	TRBV5-4	TRBJ2-2	TRBD2	CASSGGLAANTGELFF	TGTGCCAGCAGCGGGGGACTAGCGGCGAACACCGGGGAGCTGTTTTTT
9	-	TRBV6-1	TRBJ1-2	-	CASSTDYTF	TGTGCCAGCAGTACCGACTACACCTTC
11	-	TRBV30	TRBJ2-7	-	CAWSAWGMRSF	TGTGCCTGGAGTGCTTGGGGGATGAGATCTTTC
16	-	TRBV28	TRBJ1-5	TRBD1	CASSPGQGVLNQPQHF	TGTGCCAGCAGTCCGGGACAGGGGGTACTAAATCAGCCCCAGCATTTT
13	-	TRBV7-8	TRBJ1-1	-	CASSFVSSTEAFF	TGTGCCAGCAGCTTCGTGTCGTCCACTGAAGCTTTCTTT
14	-	TRBV7-2	TRBJ2-3	-	CASNLGTSTDTQYF	TGTGCCAGCAACCTTGGGACCAGCACAGATACGCAGTATTTT
17	-	TRBV28	TRBJ2-1	-	CASSPPRGYSSYNEQFF	TGTGCCAGCAGTCCACCTAGGGGCTATAGCTCCTACAATGAGCAGTTCTTC
15	-	TRBV10-3	TRBJ2-5	TRBD1	CAISVGTGVGETQYF	TGTGCCATCAGTGTAGGGACAGGGGTAGGAGAGACCCAGTACTTC
15	-	TRBV18	TRBJ2-7	-	CASSPRDLMTYEQYF	TGTGCCAGCTCACCACGGGACCTCATGACCTACGAGCAGTACTTC
14	-	TRBV7-9	TRBJ1-2	-	CASSLEQGRYGYTF	TGTGCCAGCAGCTTAGAGCAGGGGAGGTATGGCTACACCTTC
15	-	TRBV7-9	TRBJ2-7	-	CASSLAGGGGYEQYF	TGTGCCAGCAGCTTAGCGGGAGGGGGAGGCTACGAGCAGTACTTC
15	-	TRBV7-2	TRBJ2-5	TRBD1	CASSLPTGGRETQYF	TGTGCCAGCAGCCTACCGACAGGGGGACGGGAGACCCAGTACTTC
15	once	TRBV19	TRBJ1-1	TRBD1	CASSIPGGVNTEAFF	TGTGCCAGTAGTATTCCAGGGGGCGTGAACACTGAAGCTTTCTTT
14	-	TRBV6-5	TRBJ2-3	-	CASGGGARTDTQYF	TGTGCCAGCGGAGGGGGGGCCCGGACAGATACGCAGTATTTT
11	once	TRBV5-1	TRBJ1-3	-	CASSLGGDKAF	TGCGCCAGCAGCTTGGGGGGTGACAAAGCATTT
11	-	TRBV6-1	TRBJ2-3	-	CASRFQDTQYF	TGTGCCAGCAGGTTCCAGGATACGCAGTATTTT
17	-	TRBV27	TRBJ2-5	TRBD2	CASRGEPAGTGPGTQYF	TGTGCCAGCCGGGGGGAACCCGCAGGGACGGGCCCGGGGACCCAGTACTTC
16	-	TRBV7-9	TRBJ2-7	-	CASSLLILDSSYEQYF	TGTGCCAGCAGCTTACTGATCCTAGATAGCTCCTACGAGCAGTACTTC
19	-	TRBV11-2	TRBJ2-2	TRBD2	CASSHMEGGRADFIGELFF	TGTGCCAGCAGCCATATGGAGGGCGGGAGGGCCGATTTTATCGGGGAGCTGTTTTTT
15	-	TRBV5-1	TRBJ1-1	TRBD1	CASSAWTDRATEAFF	TGCGCCAGCAGCGCCTGGACGGACAGGGCAACTGAAGCTTTCTTT
15	once	TRBV10-3	TRBJ2-1	TRBD1	CAISVLRDRGNEQFF	TGTGCCATCAGTGTCCTCCGGGACAGGGGGAATGAGCAGTTCTTC
16	-	TRBV27	TRBJ2-2	TRBD1	CASSFFGTGNTGELFF	TGTGCCAGCAGTTTTTTCGGGACAGGGAACACCGGGGAGCTGTTTTTT
13	-	TRBV25-1	TRBJ1-4	TRBD1	CASSKRDRGIFVF	TGTGCCAGCAGTAAACGGGACAGAGGAATTTTTGTTTTT
12	-	TRBV6-5	TRBJ2-5	TRBD2	CASRVAGETQYF	TGTGCCAGCAGAGTAGCGGGAGAGACCCAGTACTTC
12	-	TRBV6-1	TRBJ2-5	-	CASSPSTETQYF	TGTGCCAGCAGTCCCTCTACAGAGACCCAGTACTTC
15	once	TRBV27	TRBJ2-3	-	CASSFGDTGTDTQYF	TGTGCCAGCAGTTTCGGGGACACTGGCACAGATACGCAGTATTTT